This TCR beta chain was identified in a study of blood T cell repertoires in COVID-19. Across the whole study: T cells, B-cell-depleted T cells, or PBMCs provided the cDNA or gDNA that served as material.

In the study's own analysis: Amplification of reference gene primers was used by the study to estimate nucleated cell counts. Sequencing used immunoSEQ multiplex PCR; TCRdb keeps in-frame clones, though not all of them. V and J calls and clone size follow that table, whereas D and trimming were derived from the DNA. The table has fewer than 300,000 clones, 80% to 90% seen once. CDR1 SGHTA and CDR2 FQGNSA come from the germline V gene. Trimming pared 2 bases from V and 2 bases from J, leaving 6 bases between. The CDR3 sequence is 13 residues long. The sequence was collected from a woman aged 45-59 years with acute or convalescent COVID-19. The sequenced sample was peripheral blood. This chain connects TRBV7-2 to TRBJ1-2, with D maybe TRBD1 (5 bases). In DNA form, the CDR3 reads TGTGCCAGCAGCTTACCAGGGAACTATGGCTACACCTTC. Amino acid sequence: CASSLPGNYGYTF.